The present TCR beta chain was sequenced within a study of cytomegalovirus exposure and HLA in healthy donors. Study background: The approximately 130 validation repertoires and the 666 first-cohort repertoires shared a platform, a later analysis reported.

As regards this clone: Its antigen is still unknown.

The V gene's germline CDR1 is SGHTA and CDR2 FQGNSA. This CDR3 spans 15 amino acids. Trimming shortened V by 1 base and J by 1 base, and 10 bases separated the two germline ends. Libraries were prepared by immunoSEQ multiplex PCR; TCRdb keeps only in-frame clonotypes and omits some of them. The table lists some 130,000 clones, 80% to 90% of them singletons. General study results and limits: Clusters of TCRs from the first cohort tended to co-occur in the 100 to 150 validation repertoires (as a later analysis found). TCR beta chains numbering more than 150 were designated cytomegalovirus-associated. It was reportedly the case that the classifier diagnosed cytomegalovirus status with high specificity and sensitivity.

Input material: PBMCs. The V call is TRBV7-2, the J call TRBJ1-2; D is possibly TRBD1 (5 bases). This TCR derives from a man aged 18-30 years in good health and CMV-seronegative. For the CDR3, the DNA is TGTGCCAGCAGCTTAGTTTCAGGGATTAACTATGGCTACACCTTC. It translates to CASSLVSGINYGYTF. The complete variable domain, with remaining parts taken from reference TRBV7-2 and TRBJ1-2, reads GAGVSQSPSNKVTEKGKDVELRCDPISGHTALYWYRQSLGQGLEFLIYFQGNSAPDKSGLPSDRFSAERTGGSVSTLTIQRTQQEDSAVYLCASSLVSGINYGYTFGSGTRLTVV.